The clone carrying this T cell receptor (beta chain) was seen repeatedly, ten times or more. The record originates from a study of T-cell reconstitution after alpha-beta-depleted transplantation in children. Trimming cost V 1 base and J 7 bases, with 5 bases left between them. There are 13 residues in the CDR3. It was with unique molecular identifiers that the TCRbeta library was prepared. TCRdb independently ran MiXCR on the PCR reads; one entry per CDR3 protein. The data show around 250,000 distinct CDR3 sequences, over 20% seen once. The specimen was PBMCs, collected before TCRalphabeta/CD19-depleted stem cell transplant. The clonotype originates from a girl aged 2-10 years with Fanconi anemia, due to receive a stem cell transplant. The genes are TRBV12-3 or TRBV12-4 and TRBJ1-6; D uncertain. The CDR3 protein is CASSLDGNSPLHF. The CDR3 coding sequence is TGTGCCAGCAGTTTAGACGGGAATTCACCCCTCCACTTT.